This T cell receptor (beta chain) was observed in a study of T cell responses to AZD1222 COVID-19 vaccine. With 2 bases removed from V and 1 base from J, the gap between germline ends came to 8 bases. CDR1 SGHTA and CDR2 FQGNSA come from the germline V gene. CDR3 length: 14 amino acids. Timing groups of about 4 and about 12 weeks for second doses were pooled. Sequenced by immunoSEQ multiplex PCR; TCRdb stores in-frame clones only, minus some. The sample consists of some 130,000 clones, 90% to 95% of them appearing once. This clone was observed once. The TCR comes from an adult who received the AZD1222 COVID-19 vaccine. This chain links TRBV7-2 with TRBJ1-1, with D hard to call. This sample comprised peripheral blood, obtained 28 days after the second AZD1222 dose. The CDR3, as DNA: TGTGCCAGCAGCTTAAGGCTGCGGAACACTGAAGCTTTCTTT. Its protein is CASSLRLRNTEAFF. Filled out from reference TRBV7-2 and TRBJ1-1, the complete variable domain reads GAGVSQSPSNKVTEKGKDVELRCDPISGHTALYWYRQSLGQGLEFLIYFQGNSAPDKSGLPSDRFSAERTGGSVSTLTIQRTQQEDSAVYLCASSLRLRNTEAFFGQGTRLTVV.